This T cell receptor (beta chain) was recorded in a study of T cell repertoires in cytomegalovirus infection. About the study: Public signatures in TCR beta pointed to CMV infection and matching HLA type.

V shed 8 bases and J 2 bases; nucleotides not matched to a gene: 14. The CDR3 runs to 17 residues. Findings and limits, study-wide: What dominated the ex vivo response were HLA-C-restricted CMV-specific TCR beta clonotypes. Summed public TCR beta family frequency identified CMV carriers bearing the relevant HLA.

This clonotype was observed a few times. The antigen is not known. TCRdb independently ran MiXCR on the reads; one entry per CDR3 protein. The sample records around 540,000 distinct CDR3 sequences, 33% being singletons. The J gene is TRBJ2-3, the V gene TRBV12-3 or TRBV12-4; 9 bases fit TRBD2. Sequencing was performed on cultured PBMCs, taken from culture after CMV antigen stimulation. The TCR sequence derives from a human donor in good health (CMV status not recorded). Some clones in this sample may be carry-over from other donors' samples. Here the CDR3 reads CASRQREVLGHTDTQYF. CDR3 DNA: TGTGCCAGCCGCCAGCGGGAGGTGCTAGGGCACACAGATACGCAGTATTTT.